This TCR beta chain was sequenced in a study of response to subunit inactivated influenza vaccine. Regarding the study as a whole: Authors suggested seasonal influenza vaccinations each recruit few new T cells.

A note on this clonotype: As yet, its antigen is unknown.

TCRdb independently ran MiXCR on the RT-PCR reads; one entry per CDR3 protein. The sample carries more than 150,000 distinct CDR3 sequences, around 10% recorded once. The germline gives CDR1 LGHNA, CDR2 YSLEER. Trimming removed 4 bases at V and 3 bases at J, with 22 bases between. The CDR3 is 18 amino acids. This clonotype was sampled from a man between 45 and 75 years old who received an inactivated influenza vaccine. The specimen was CD8+ T cells sorted from PBMCs, collected less than 30 months after vaccination. This chain links TRBV4-3 with TRBJ2-1; D remains unclear. The CDR3 here is CASSPKAATPPFYNEQFF. As DNA, the CDR3 is TGCGCCAGCAGCCCTAAGGCCGCGACTCCGCCCTTCTACAATGAGCAGTTCTTC.